Sequencing of this T cell receptor (beta chain) was carried out in a study of shared clonotypes between healthy human individuals. This clone was found once. Nashville, Tennessee was home to all donors, who were Caucasian adults. Subsets obtained from CD4+ cells comprised CD45RA+ naive and CD45RA-negative memory cells. Replicate PCRs for sorted subsets used 200 ng DNA; this equaled some 30,000 T cell genomes. Produced via immunoSEQ multiplex PCR; TCRdb's table is partial and in-frame only. In the table there are about 2.3 million clones, approximately 93% of which are singletons. J gave up 5 bases and V 6 bases, and 11 bases lay outside the gene matches. Germline V CDR1 and CDR2: KGHSH, LQKENI. The CDR3 is 16 amino acids.

The clonotype originates from a young man in good health. Some clones in this sample may be carry-over from other donors' samples. Sample: naive CD4+ T cells from PBMCs. Described subset: CD45RA+ positively selected. The rearrangement uses TRBV18 and TRBJ2-7; TRBD2 agrees at 12 bases. The CDR3 region is CASSPILAGGPDEQYF. The CDR3 DNA reads TGTGCCAGCTCGCCCATTCTAGCGGGAGGGCCCGACGAGCAGTACTTC.